The 13 T cell receptor beta chains below all came from one sample that was sequenced in a study of blood T cell repertoires in COVID-19. Libraries were prepared by immunoSEQ multiplex PCR; TCRdb keeps only in-frame clonotypes and omits some of them. The table includes about 15,000 clones, roughly 92% detected once. Sequencing used peripheral blood. These receptor sequences come from a human donor with active COVID-19. The donor label of this sample is uncertain.

The J gene is TRBJ2-5, the V gene TRBV11-3; 10 bases are a match to TRBD1. Per germline, CDR1 SGHNT and CDR2 YENEEA. J was trimmed by 5 bases and V by 4 bases; bases with no gene match: 7. This CDR3 is built from 15 residues. CDR3 protein: CASSSGTGASETQYF. Here the CDR3 DNA reads TGTGCCAGCAGCTCCGGGACAGGGGCATCCGAGACCCAGTACTTC.

The chain couples TRBV5-4 to TRBJ2-5; D is uncertain. This CDR3 has 13 residues. Between the trimmed V and J ends, which lost 0 bases and 1 base, there was a span of 4 bases. Germline loops: CDR1 SGHNT, CDR2 YYREEE (reference sequence). The CDR3: CASSLGAQETQYF. For the CDR3, the DNA is TGTGCCAGCAGCTTGGGGGCCCAAGAGACCCAGTACTTC.

In nucleotides, the CDR3 is TGTGCCAGCAGCTTGGGAGTGGGGCAAGAGACCCAGTACTTC. Translating it yields CASSLGVGQETQYF. This chain connects TRBV9 to TRBJ2-5; perhaps TRBD2 as D (5 bases). This CDR3 has 14 residues. The V end lost 4 bases, the J end lost 2 bases, and 12 bases lay between the germline ends. The germline V gene has CDR1 SGDLS and CDR2 YYNGEE.

This rearrangement joins TRBV2 to TRBJ2-2, with D tentatively TRBD1 (6 bases). The CDR3 runs to 13 residues. Germline loops: CDR1 SNHLY, CDR2 FYNNEI. Trimming took off 5 bases at V and 7 bases at J, with 11 bases between the two ends. CDR3 protein: CASSSTGSGELFF. The CDR3 nucleotides read TGTGCCAGCAGTTCCACAGGGAGCGGGGAGCTGTTTTTT.

The J gene is TRBJ2-3, the V gene TRBV29-1; 13 nucleotides match TRBD2. The V gene end was trimmed by 5 bases and the J gene end by 5 bases; junction bases not matched to a gene: 7. CDR1 is SQVTM and CDR2 is ANQGSEA in the germline V gene. This CDR3 has 15 amino acids. The CDR3 DNA follows: TGCAGCGTTCGAGGACTAGCGGGAGCTGTAGATACGCAGTATTTT. Its translation: CSVRGLAGAVDTQYF.

The chain links TRBV7-8 to TRBJ2-7, with D possibly being TRBD1 (6 bases). The V and J ends lost 2 bases and 4 bases respectively, with 6 bases between them. The CDR3 runs 12 residues. Germline V CDR1 and CDR2: SGHVS, FQNEAQ. CDR3 amino acids: CASSLQGYEQYF. CDR3 DNA: TGTGCCAGCAGCTTACAGGGGTACGAGCAGTACTTC.

The chain combines TRBV6-2 or TRBV6-3 with TRBJ1-2; D is perhaps TRBD1 (5 bases). V shed 4 bases and J shed 4 bases, with 13 bases lying between them. Germline CDR1 reads MNHEY; CDR2 reads SVGEGT. The CDR3 totals 14 residues. The CDR3 sequence: CASSLGVLSYGYTF. Here the CDR3 DNA reads TGTGCCAGCAGTTTAGGGGTGCTGAGCTATGGCTACACCTTC.

This chain's CDR3 is CATGQGASGANVLTF. The DNA for the CDR3 is TGTGCCACAGGACAGGGCGCCTCTGGGGCCAACGTCCTGACTTTC. The chain is built from TRBV6-4 and TRBJ2-6; 8 bases agree with TRBD1. V gave up 10 bases and J gave up 0 bases; unmatched junction bases: 5. CDR3 length: 15 residues. Germline V gene data show CDR1 as MRHNA and CDR2 as SNTAGT.

CDR3: CASSLIRDGYTF. In DNA form, the CDR3 reads TGTGCCAGCAGCTTGATCAGGGATGGCTACACCTTC. This chain joins TRBV7-2 and TRBJ1-2, with TRBD1 as a possible D gene (5 bases). Trimming removed 3 bases at V and 6 bases at J, with 8 bases between. CDR1 and CDR2 from the germline V gene are SGHTA and FQGNSA. The CDR3 has 12 residues.

This rearrangement joins TRBV10-3 to TRBJ2-1; weak D call: TRBD1 (6 bases). The CDR3 totals 15 residues. CDR1 and CDR2 from the germline V gene are ENHRY and SYGVKD. V was shortened by 2 bases and J by 7 bases, with 15 bases between the two germline ends. The CDR3 nucleotides are TGTGCCATCAGTGAGGTGGGGAAAGGGGGAAATGAGCAGTTCTTC. Protein sequence: CAISEVGKGGNEQFF.

The genes are TRBV20-1 and TRBJ1-1; no reliable D call. CDR3 length: 11 residues. V was clipped by 2 bases and J by 3 bases, with 4 bases between them. In germline, CDR1 is DFQATT, CDR2 SNEGSKA (reference sequence). CDR3 DNA: TGCAGTGCTAGACAGGACACTGAAGCTTTCTTT. Its translation is CSARQDTEAFF.

V gene TRBV5-6 combines with J gene TRBJ2-3, with 8 bases matching TRBD2. J was trimmed by 5 bases and V by 4 bases; bases with no gene match: 12. Germline CDR1 and CDR2: SGHDT and YYEEEE. This CDR3 is built from 16 residues. The CDR3 sequence: CASSRGRGGARDTQYF. The CDR3 nucleotides read TGTGCCAGCAGCCGAGGCCGGGGGGGGGCGCGAGATACGCAGTATTTT.

The chain has TRBV19 and TRBJ1-4, with D unresolved. This CDR3 is built from 11 residues. Germline CDR1 is LNHDA and CDR2 is SQIVND (reference sequence). V was trimmed by 7 bases and J by 8 bases, leaving 8 bases between them. The DNA of the CDR3 is TGTGCCAGTATTAATACAGAAAAACTGTTTTTT. Translation gives CASINTEKLFF.